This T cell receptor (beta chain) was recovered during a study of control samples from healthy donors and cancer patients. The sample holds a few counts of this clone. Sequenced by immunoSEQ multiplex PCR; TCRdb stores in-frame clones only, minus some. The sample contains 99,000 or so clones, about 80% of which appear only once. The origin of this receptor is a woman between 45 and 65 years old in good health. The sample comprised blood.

Here the CDR3 reads CASSEIGGAGQYF. As DNA, the CDR3 is TGTGCCAGCAGTGAAATCGGGGGCGCCGGGCAGTACTTC. The rearrangement joins TRBV6-1 to TRBJ2-7; possibly TRBD1 or TRBD2 for D (6 bases each). The germline V and J ends were trimmed by 2 bases and 9 bases, with 14 bases remaining between them. There are 13 residues in the CDR3. Germline loops: CDR1 MNHNS, CDR2 SASEGT.